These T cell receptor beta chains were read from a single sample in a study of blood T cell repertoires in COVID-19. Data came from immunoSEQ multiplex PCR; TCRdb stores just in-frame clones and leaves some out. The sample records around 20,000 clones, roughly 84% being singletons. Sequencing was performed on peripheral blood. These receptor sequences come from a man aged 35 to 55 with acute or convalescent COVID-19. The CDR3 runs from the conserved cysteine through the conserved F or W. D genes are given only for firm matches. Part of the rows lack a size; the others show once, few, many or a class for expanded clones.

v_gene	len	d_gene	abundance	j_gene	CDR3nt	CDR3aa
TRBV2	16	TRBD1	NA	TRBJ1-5	TGTGCCAGCAGTAAAGGACAGGCGGAATCCAATCAGCCCCAGCATTTT	CASSKGQAESNQPQHF
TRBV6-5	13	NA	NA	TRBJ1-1	TGTGCCAGCAGTTACGGACAGAACACTGAAGCTTTCTTT	CASSYGQNTEAFF
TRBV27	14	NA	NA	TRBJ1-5	TGTGCCAGCAGTTTTAGCGGCCCCTTGAGGCCCCAGCATTTT	CASSFSGPLRPQHF
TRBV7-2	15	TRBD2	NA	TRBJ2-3	TGTGCCAGCAGCTTAGATCGGGGGGTGGTAGATACGCAGTATTTT	CASSLDRGVVDTQYF
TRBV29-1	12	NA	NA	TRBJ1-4	TGCAGCGCAAGGGACATCAATGAAAAACTGTTTTTT	CSARDINEKLFF
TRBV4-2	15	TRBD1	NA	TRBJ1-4	TGTGCCAGCAGCCCCGACAGGGCGTCTAATGAAAAACTGTTTTTT	CASSPDRASNEKLFF
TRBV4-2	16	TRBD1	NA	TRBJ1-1	TGTGCCAGCAGCCCCTCACCAGGGGGGATGGACACTGAAGCTTTCTTT	CASSPSPGGMDTEAFF
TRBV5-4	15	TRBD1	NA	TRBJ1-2	TGTGCCAGCAGCGTGACAGGGGGTTTTGACTATGGCTACACCTTC	CASSVTGGFDYGYTF
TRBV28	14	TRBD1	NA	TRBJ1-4	TGTGCCAGCAGTTTCGAAACAGGGGATGAAAAACTGTTTTTT	CASSFETGDEKLFF
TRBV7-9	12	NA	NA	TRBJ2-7	TGTGCCAGCAGTCCGGGAGCCTACGAGCAGTACTTC	CASSPGAYEQYF
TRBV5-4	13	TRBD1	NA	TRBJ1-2	TGTGCCAGCAGCTCGGGACAGATCTATGGCTACACCTTC	CASSSGQIYGYTF
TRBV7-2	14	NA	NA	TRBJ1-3	TGTGCCAGCAGCGAGGGTGATACTGGAAACACCATATATTTT	CASSEGDTGNTIYF
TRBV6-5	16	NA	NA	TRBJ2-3	TGTGCCAGCAGTTATTCTGGCGGGACTAGCACAGATACGCAGTATTTT	CASSYSGGTSTDTQYF
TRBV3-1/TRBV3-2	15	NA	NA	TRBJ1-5	TGTGCCAGCAGCCAATCGATAACTCTGAATCAGCCCCAGCATTTT	CASSQSITLNQPQHF
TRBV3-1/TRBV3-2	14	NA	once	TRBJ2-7	TGTGCCAGCAGCTCCCGACAGGTACCCTACGAGCAGTACTTC	CASSSRQVPYEQYF
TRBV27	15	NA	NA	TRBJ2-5	TGTGCCAGCAGTATGCAGGGCGGGAATGGGGAGACCCAGTACTTC	CASSMQGGNGETQYF
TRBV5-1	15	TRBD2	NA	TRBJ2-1	TGCGCCAGCAGCTCTAGCGGGAACTCCTACAATGAGCAGTTCTTC	CASSSSGNSYNEQFF
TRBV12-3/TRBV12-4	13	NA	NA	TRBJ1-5	TGTGCCAGCATTCCGGGTGGCAATCAGCCCCAGCATTTT	CASIPGGNQPQHF
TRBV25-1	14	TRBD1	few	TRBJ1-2	TGTGCCAGCTCGTACAGGGGGAATAACTATGGCTACACCTTC	CASSYRGNNYGYTF
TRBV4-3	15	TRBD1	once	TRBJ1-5	TGCGCCAGCAGCCAAGAATGGGACAGAAGTCAGCCCCAGCATTTT	CASSQEWDRSQPQHF